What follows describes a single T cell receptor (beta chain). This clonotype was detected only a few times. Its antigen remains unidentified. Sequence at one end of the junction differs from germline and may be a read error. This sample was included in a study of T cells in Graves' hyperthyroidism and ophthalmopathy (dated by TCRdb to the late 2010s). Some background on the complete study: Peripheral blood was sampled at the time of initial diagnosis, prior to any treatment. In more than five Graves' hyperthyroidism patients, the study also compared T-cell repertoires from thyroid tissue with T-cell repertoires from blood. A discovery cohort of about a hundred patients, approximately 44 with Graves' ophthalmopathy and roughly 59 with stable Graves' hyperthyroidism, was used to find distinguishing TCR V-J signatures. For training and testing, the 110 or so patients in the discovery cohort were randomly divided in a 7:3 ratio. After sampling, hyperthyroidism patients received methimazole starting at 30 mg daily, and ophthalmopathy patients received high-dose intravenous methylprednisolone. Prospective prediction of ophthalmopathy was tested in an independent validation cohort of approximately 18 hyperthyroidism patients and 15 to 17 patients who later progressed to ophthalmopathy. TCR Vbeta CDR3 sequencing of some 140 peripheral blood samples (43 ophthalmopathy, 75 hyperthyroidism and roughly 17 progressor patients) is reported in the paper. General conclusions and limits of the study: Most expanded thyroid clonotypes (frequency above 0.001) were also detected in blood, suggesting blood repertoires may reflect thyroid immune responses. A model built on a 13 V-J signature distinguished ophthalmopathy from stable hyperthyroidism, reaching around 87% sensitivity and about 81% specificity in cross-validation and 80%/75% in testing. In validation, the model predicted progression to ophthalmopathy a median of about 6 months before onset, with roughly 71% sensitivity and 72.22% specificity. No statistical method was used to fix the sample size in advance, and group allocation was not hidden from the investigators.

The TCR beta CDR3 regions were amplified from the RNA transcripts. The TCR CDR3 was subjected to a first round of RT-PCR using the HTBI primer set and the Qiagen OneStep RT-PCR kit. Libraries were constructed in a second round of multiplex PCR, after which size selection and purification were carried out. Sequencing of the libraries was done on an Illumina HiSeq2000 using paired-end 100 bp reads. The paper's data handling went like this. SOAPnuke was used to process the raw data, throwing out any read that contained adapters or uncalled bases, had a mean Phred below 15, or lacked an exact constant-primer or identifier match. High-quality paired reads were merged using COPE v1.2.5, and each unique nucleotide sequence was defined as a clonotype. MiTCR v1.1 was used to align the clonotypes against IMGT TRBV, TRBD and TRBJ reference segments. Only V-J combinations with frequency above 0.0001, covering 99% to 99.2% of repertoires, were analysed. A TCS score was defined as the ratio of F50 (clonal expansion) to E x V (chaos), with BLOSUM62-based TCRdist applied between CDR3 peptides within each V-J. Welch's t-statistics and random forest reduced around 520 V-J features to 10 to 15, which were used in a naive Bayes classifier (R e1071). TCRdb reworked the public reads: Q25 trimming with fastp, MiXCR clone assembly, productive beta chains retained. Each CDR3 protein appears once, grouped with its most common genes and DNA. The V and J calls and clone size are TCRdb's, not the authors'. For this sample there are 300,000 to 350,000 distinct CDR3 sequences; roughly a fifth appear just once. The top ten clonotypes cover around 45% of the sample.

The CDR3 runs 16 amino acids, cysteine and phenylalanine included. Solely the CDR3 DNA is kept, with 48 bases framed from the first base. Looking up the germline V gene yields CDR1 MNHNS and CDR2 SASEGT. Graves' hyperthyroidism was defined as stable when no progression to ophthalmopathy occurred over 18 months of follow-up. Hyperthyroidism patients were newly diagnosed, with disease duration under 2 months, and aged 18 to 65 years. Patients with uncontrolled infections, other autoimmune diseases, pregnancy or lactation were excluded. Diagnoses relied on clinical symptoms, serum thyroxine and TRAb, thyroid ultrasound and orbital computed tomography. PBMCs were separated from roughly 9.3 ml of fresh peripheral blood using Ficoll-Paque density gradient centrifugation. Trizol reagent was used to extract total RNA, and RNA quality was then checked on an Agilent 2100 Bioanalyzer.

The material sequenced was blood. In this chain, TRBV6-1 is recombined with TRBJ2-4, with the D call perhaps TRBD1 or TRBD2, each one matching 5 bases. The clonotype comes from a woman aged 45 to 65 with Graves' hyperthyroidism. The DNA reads TGTGCCAGCAGTACTGCCGGGACCCGGGGTAAAAGCATTCAGTACTTC. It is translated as CASSTAGTRGKSIQYF.